The next 15 T cell receptor beta chains were all read from a single sample in a study of molecular identifiers for immune sequencing clone quantification. Using its own MiXCR run on the PCR reads, TCRdb lists one record per CDR3 protein. The repertoire has 550,000 to 750,000 distinct CDR3 sequences, about 20% of them found once; the top ten carry roughly 0.85%. The sequenced sample was naive CD8+ T cells from blood, with Jurkat cell RNA spiked in. The subset is: FACS-sorted CD8+CD4-CCR7+CD45RA+ naive T cells. These receptors were obtained from a human donor in good health. Some libraries in this study had Jurkat cell RNA spiked in.

This clonotype has at least ten counts. This chain uses TRBV10-3 with TRBJ1-1, with a tentative D call TRBD1 (5 bases). Germline V gene lookup returns CDR1 ENHRY and CDR2 SYGVKD. This CDR3 region has 11 residues. V was shortened by 7 bases and J by 4 bases, with 7 bases between the two germline ends. Here the CDR3 DNA reads TGTGCCATCACTCAGGGCACTGAAGCTTTCTTT. Encoded protein: CAITQGTEAFF.

A remark on this clonotype: Germline and junction disagree at one end, which may indicate a read error. The genes are TRBV9 and TRBJ2-7; the match to TRBD1 covers 10 bases. The CDR3 contains 15 residues. Germline V gene lookup returns CDR1 SGDLS and CDR2 YYNGEE. The CDR3 bases are TGTGCCAGCAGCGTCTCCGGGACAGGGGCCTACGAGCCGTACTTC. As protein: CASSVSGTGAYEPYF.

Concerning this clonotype itself: One base away lies a much larger clone, so this may be a sequencing read error. The gene calls are TRBV2 and TRBJ1-3; 10 bases are shared with TRBD1. The V gene's germline CDR1 is SNHLY and CDR2 FYNNEI. The CDR3 loop spans 18 amino acids. After removal of 4 bases from V and 4 bases from J, the junction contained 13 bases not matched to a gene. CDR3 sequence: CASSGASGQGKFGNTIYF. The CDR3 nucleotides read TGTGCCAGCAGTGGAGCCTCGGGACAGGGGAAATTCGGAAACACCATATATTTT.

In this sample, this clonotype turned up many times. This chain connects TRBV10-3 to TRBJ2-2, with 9 bases aligning to TRBD1. This CDR3 region has 16 residues. Germline assignment: CDR1 ENHRY and CDR2 SYGVKD. Trimming cost V 8 bases and J 0 bases; bases outside gene matches: 7. The CDR3 loop reads CAIWDRDGSNTGELFF. The DNA for the CDR3 is TGTGCCATCTGGGACAGGGATGGGTCGAACACCGGGGAGCTGTTTTTT.

This clonotype has a count of ten or more. This chain uses TRBV6-5 with TRBJ1-4; no clear D. V lost 3 bases and J 5 bases, leaving 13 bases between the germline ends. Germline V gene data show CDR1 as MNHEY and CDR2 as SVGAGI. This CDR3 contains 15 residues. The CDR3 region has the DNA TGTGCCAGCAGTTATGGTAGGGCGGAGAATGAAAAACTGTTTTTT. Encoded protein: CASSYGRAENEKLFF.

This clonotype occurred many times. The chain couples TRBV6-5 to TRBJ2-7; the match to TRBD1 covers 9 bases. CDR1 is MNHEY, CDR2 SVGAGI, per germline. The CDR3 has 12 amino acids. V was clipped by 10 bases and J by 3 bases; unmatched bases: 4. CDR3 region: CATGTGFYEQYF. As DNA, the CDR3 is TGTGCCACCGGGACAGGGTTCTACGAGCAGTACTTC.

A single count supports this clonotype. The rearrangement links TRBV24-1 to TRBJ2-3; 7 bases agree with TRBD2. The CDR3 consists of 19 residues. CDR1 and CDR2 (germline): KGHDR, SFDVKD. The V segment lost 0 bases and the J segment 8 bases; nucleotides outside the gene matches: 19. CDR3 bases: TGTGCCACCAGTGATTTGCAAATTGGGCGGGAGCTCCAGGAAGGTACGCAGTATTTT. Its protein is CATSDLQIGRELQEGTQYF.

The chain couples TRBV4-3 to TRBJ2-2, with 10 bases matching TRBD1. In germline, CDR1 is LGHNA, CDR2 YSLEER. This CDR3 contains 16 residues. V lost 4 bases and J lost 0; bases outside the gene matches: 2. The CDR3 reads CASSPGTGANTGELFF. CDR3 nucleotide sequence: TGCGCCAGCAGCCCAGGGACAGGGGCGAACACCGGGGAGCTGTTTTTT.

This clonotype has at least ten counts. The V gene is TRBV20-1, the J gene TRBJ2-3; 10 bases match TRBD2. The CDR3 extends over 15 amino acids. J was trimmed by 4 bases and V by 8 bases; bases with no gene match: 12. CDR1 and CDR2 from the germline V gene are DFQATT and SNEGSKA (reference sequence). The CDR3 sequence is CSSPGSSGGSDTQYF. The CDR3 DNA follows: TGCAGTTCTCCCGGTAGTAGCGGGGGGTCAGATACGCAGTATTTT.

This clonotype was seen repeatedly, ten times or more. The chain links TRBV7-9 to TRBJ2-7; 14 positions agree with TRBD2. The trim removed 3 bases at V and 3 bases at J, leaving 4 bases unmatched. The CDR3 has 16 residues. Looked up from germline, CDR1 is SEHNR and CDR2 is FQNEAQ (reference sequence). Here the CDR3 DNA reads TGTGCCAGCAGCTTCGGGACTAGCGGGGGAGACTACGAGCAGTACTTC. Its protein product is CASSFGTSGGDYEQYF.

The chain joins TRBV12-3 or TRBV12-4 to TRBJ2-7; TRBD1 matches 9 bases. With 2 bases clipped from V and 3 bases from J, the junction kept 5 bases outside the gene matches. The CDR3 extends over 15 amino acids. CDR3 sequence reads: CASSLMGQGFYEQYF. Here the CDR3 DNA reads TGTGCCAGCAGTTTAATGGGACAGGGATTCTACGAGCAGTACTTC.

This clonotype was counted ten times or more. This sequence joins TRBV6-6 and TRBJ2-1; 12 bases map to TRBD2. Per the germline V gene, CDR1 is MNHNY and CDR2 is SVGAGI (reference sequence). The CDR3 length is 16 residues. V was pared by 6 bases and J by 6 bases, with 9 bases of the junction left unmatched. The CDR3 loop is CASSLASGRAGNEQFF. The CDR3 nucleotides are TGTGCCAGCAGCCTCGCTAGCGGGAGGGCCGGCAATGAGCAGTTCTTC.

The sample holds a few counts of this clonotype. The chain joins TRBV6-5 to TRBJ2-5, with TRBD1 matching 7 bases. With 5 bases clipped from V and 3 bases from J, the junction kept 6 bases outside the gene matches. Germline CDR1 and CDR2: MNHEY and SVGAGI. The length of the CDR3 is 14 residues. CDR3 bases: TGTGCCAGCAGTGGGTACAGGGGTAAAGAGACCCAGTACTTC. It codes for CASSGYRGKETQYF.

As for this clonotype: A clone one base away is much larger, so this may be a read error. The chain uses TRBV18 and TRBJ2-7; no reliable D call. The CDR3 totals 15 residues. Per the germline V gene, CDR1 is KGHSH and CDR2 is LQKENI. The CDR3 DNA reads as TGTGCCAGCTCACCGGGCCGACTTAGCTCCTACGAGCCGTACTTC. It translates to CASSPGRLSSYEPYF. The whole variable domain, filled in from reference TRBV18 and TRBJ2-7, reads NAGVMQNPRHLVRRRGQEARLRCSPMKGHSHVYWYRQLPEEGLKFMVYLQKENIIDESGMPKERFSAEFPKEGPSILRIQQVVRGDSAAYFCASSPGRLSSYEPYFGPGTRLTVT.

The genes are TRBV20-1 and TRBJ2-1; 16 bases are a match to TRBD2. Germline loops: CDR1 DFQATT, CDR2 SNEGSKA (reference sequence). With V trimmed by 5 bases and J by 4 bases, 2 bases remained unmatched. CDR3 size: 15 residues. The CDR3 region has the DNA TGCAGTGCTGGGGGACTAGCGGGAGGGTACAATGAGCAGTTCTTC. Its translation: CSAGGLAGGYNEQFF.